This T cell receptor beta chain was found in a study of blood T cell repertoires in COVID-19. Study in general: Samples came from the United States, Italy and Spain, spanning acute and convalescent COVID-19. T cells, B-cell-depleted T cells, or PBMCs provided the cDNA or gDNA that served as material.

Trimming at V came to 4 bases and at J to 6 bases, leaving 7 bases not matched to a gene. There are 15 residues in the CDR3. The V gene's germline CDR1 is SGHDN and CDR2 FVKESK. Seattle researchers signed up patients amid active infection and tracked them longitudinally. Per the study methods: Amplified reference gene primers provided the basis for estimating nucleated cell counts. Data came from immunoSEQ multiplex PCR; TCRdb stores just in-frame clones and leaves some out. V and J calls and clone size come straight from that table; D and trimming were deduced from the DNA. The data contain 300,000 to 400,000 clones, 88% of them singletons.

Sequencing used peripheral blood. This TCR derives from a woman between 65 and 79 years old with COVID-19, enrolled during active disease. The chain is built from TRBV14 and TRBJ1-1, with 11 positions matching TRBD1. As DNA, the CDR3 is TGTGCCAGCAGCCCACCCGGACAGGGGGCGGCTGAAGCTTTCTTT. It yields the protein CASSPPGQGAAEAFF.